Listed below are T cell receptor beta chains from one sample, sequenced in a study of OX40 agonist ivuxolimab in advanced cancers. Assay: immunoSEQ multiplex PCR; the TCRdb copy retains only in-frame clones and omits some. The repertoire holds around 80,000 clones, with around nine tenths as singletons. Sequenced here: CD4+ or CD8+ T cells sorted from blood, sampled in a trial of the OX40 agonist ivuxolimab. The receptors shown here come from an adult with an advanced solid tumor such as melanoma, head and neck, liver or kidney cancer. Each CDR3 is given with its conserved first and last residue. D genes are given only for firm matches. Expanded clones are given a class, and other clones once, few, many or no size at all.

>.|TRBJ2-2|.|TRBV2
CASSERAGATGELFF
TGTGCCAGCAGTGAAAGGGCAGGGGCAACCGGGGAGCTGTTTTTT
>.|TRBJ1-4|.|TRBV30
CAWSVRKGSTEKLFF
TGTGCCTGGAGTGTACGTAAGGGTTCCACAGAAAAACTGTTTTTT
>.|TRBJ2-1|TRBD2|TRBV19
CASSPGGTSGMNEQFF
TGTGCCAGTAGTCCAGGGGGGACTAGCGGGATGAATGAGCAGTTCTTC
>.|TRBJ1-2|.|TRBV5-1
CASSLEGSTGPGYTF
TGCGCCAGCAGCTTGGAGGGGTCGACGGGCCCCGGCTACACCTTC
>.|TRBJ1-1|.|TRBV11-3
CASSFSPNTEAFF
TGTGCCAGCAGCTTCTCGCCGAACACTGAAGCTTTCTTT
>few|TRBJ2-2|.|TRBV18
CASSPLVLEVSGELFF
TGTGCCAGCTCGCCTTTGGTGCTAGAGGTATCCGGGGAGCTGTTTTTT
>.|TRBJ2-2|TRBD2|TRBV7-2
CASSSGGGLRTGELFF
TGTGCCAGCAGCTCCGGCGGGGGGCTTCGCACCGGGGAGCTGTTTTTT
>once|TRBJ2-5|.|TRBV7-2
CASSLAGLAAQETQYF
TGTGCCAGCAGCTTAGCGGGCTTAGCGGCACAAGAGACCCAGTACTTC
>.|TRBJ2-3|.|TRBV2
CASSASVVDTQYF
TGTGCCAGCAGTGCATCCGTGGTGGATACGCAGTATTTT
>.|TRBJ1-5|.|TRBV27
CASSFRESNQPQHF
TGTGCCAGCAGTTTCAGGGAAAGCAATCAGCCCCAGCATTTT
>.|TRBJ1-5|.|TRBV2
CASSDWGIGNQPQHF
TGTGCCAGCAGTGATTGGGGGATCGGCAATCAGCCCCAGCATTTT
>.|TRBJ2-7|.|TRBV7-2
CASSYSISGPTYEQYF
TGTGCCAGCAGCTACTCAATAAGCGGGCCCACCTACGAGCAGTACTTC
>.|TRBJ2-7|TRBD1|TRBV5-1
CASSLGDRNFYEQYF
TGCGCCAGCAGCTTGGGGGACAGAAACTTTTACGAGCAGTACTTC
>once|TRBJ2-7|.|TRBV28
CASSPKAYEQYF
TGTGCCAGCAGTCCAAAAGCATACGAGCAGTACTTC
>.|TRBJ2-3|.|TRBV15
CATSRDPRFTDTQYF
TGTGCCACCAGCAGAGATCCCAGGTTCACAGATACGCAGTATTTT
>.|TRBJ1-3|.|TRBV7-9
CASSSSGKLVGSGNTIYF
TGTGCCAGCAGCTCCTCGGGCAAATTGGTTGGCTCTGGAAACACCATATATTTT
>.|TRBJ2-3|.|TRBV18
CASSPRPTDTQYF
TGTGCCAGCTCACCACGGCCTACAGATACGCAGTATTTT
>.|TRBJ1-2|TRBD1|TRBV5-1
CASSPGQASNYGYTF
TGCGCCAGCAGCCCAGGACAGGCCAGTAACTATGGCTACACCTTC
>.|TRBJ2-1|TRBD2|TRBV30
CAWSVGGGNEQFF
TGTGCCTGGAGTGTCGGGGGGGGCAATGAGCAGTTCTTC
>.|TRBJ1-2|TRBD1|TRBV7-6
CASSGQANYGYTF
TGTGCCAGCAGCGGACAGGCTAACTATGGCTACACCTTC
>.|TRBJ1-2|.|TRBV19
CASSTTPYGYTF
TGTGCCAGTAGTACGACACCTTATGGCTACACCTTC
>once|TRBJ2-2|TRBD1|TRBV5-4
CASSPRTGENTGELFF
TGTGCCAGCAGCCCTCGGACAGGGGAGAACACCGGGGAGCTGTTTTTT
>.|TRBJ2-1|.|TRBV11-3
CASSLEQGFEQFF
TGTGCCAGCAGCTTAGAGCAGGGTTTTGAGCAGTTCTTC
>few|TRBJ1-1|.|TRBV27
CASSYLPGGGGAEAFF
TGTGCCAGCAGTTACCTTCCGGGGGGGGGCGGCGCTGAAGCTTTCTTT
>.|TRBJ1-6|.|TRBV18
CASSPGGASYNSPLHF
TGTGCCAGCTCACCAGGGGGCGCGTCCTATAATTCACCCCTCCACTTT
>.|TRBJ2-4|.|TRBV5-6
CASSLVLQGKNIQYF
TGTGCCAGCAGCTTAGTTCTCCAGGGAAAAAACATTCAGTACTTC
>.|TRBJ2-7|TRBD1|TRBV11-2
CASSSGQTYEQYF
TGTGCCAGCAGTTCGGGACAGACCTACGAGCAGTACTTC
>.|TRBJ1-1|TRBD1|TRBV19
CASSFDRGTEAFF
TGTGCCAGTAGTTTTGACAGGGGGACTGAAGCTTTCTTT
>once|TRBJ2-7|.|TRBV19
CASSIGRRNEQYF
TGTGCCAGTAGTATAGGACGGAGGAACGAGCAGTACTTC
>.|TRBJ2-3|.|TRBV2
CASSEALLRNTQYF
TGTGCCAGCAGTGAAGCGCTGCTACGGAATACGCAGTATTTT
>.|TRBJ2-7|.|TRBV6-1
CASFRGSYEQYF
TGTGCCAGCTTCCGGGGGAGCTACGAGCAGTACTTC
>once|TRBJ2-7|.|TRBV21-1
CASSGRVASYEQYF
TGTGCCAGCAGCGGGCGGGTTGCCTCCTACGAGCAGTACTTC
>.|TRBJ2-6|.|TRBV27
CASSLSSRGSGANVLTF
TGTGCCAGCAGTTTATCGAGCAGGGGCTCTGGGGCCAACGTCCTGACTTTC
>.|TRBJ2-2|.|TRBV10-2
CASSLDRENTGELFF
TGCGCCAGCAGCTTGGACAGAGAGAACACCGGGGAGCTGTTTTTT
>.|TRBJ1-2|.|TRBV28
CASRLTMGGAGIGYTF
TGTGCCAGCAGATTAACAATGGGGGGCGCGGGGATCGGCTACACCTTC
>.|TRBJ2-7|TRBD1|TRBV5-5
CASSPQTGYRIEQYF
TGTGCCAGCAGCCCTCAGACAGGGTATAGGATCGAGCAGTACTTC
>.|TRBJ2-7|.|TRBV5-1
CASSLGGVGFTYEQYF
TGCGCCAGCAGCTTGGGCGGGGTGGGGTTTACTTACGAGCAGTACTTC
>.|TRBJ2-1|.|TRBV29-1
CSVNRDGLYNEQFF
TGCAGCGTCAACCGGGATGGGTTATACAATGAGCAGTTCTTC
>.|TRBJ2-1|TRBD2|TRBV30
CAWSATSGRANEQFF
TGTGCCTGGAGCGCTACTAGCGGGAGGGCAAATGAGCAGTTCTTC
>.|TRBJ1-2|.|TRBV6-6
CASRQGKGYTF
TGTGCCAGCAGACAGGGTAAAGGCTACACCTTC
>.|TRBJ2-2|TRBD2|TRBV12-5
CASGLAGEPNTGELFF
TGTGCTAGTGGGCTAGCGGGAGAACCGAACACCGGGGAGCTGTTTTTT
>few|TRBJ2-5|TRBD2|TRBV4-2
CASSHGASGREQETQYF
TGTGCCAGCAGCCATGGGGCTAGCGGGAGGGAACAAGAGACCCAGTACTTC